This TCR beta chain was obtained from a study of blood T cell repertoires in COVID-19. Study at large: Samples of COVID-19 (acute and convalescent) were obtained from the United States, Italy and Spain. In each case, the material was cDNA or gDNA derived from T cells, B-cell-depleted T cells, or PBMCs.

Germline V gene data show CDR1 as SGHRS and CDR2 as YFSETQ. Germline trimming cut 6 bases from V and 6 bases from J; bases unmatched to any gene: 10. This CDR3 has 14 residues. Methods used by the authors: Amplification of reference gene primers was used by the study to estimate nucleated cell counts. Data came from immunoSEQ multiplex PCR; TCRdb stores just in-frame clones and leaves some out. V and J calls and clone size are given by that table; D and trimming were obtained from the DNA. The profile shows some 290,000 clones, 85% to 90% of them singletons. Seattle researchers signed up patients amid active infection and tracked them longitudinally.

Sequencing was performed on peripheral blood. The source of this sequence is a woman under 40 with COVID-19, enrolled during active disease. The chain recombines TRBV5-1 with TRBJ2-7; 9 bases fit TRBD1. CDR3 residues: CASTEPGQGGEQYF. Here the CDR3 DNA reads TGCGCCAGCACCGAGCCGGGACAGGGAGGCGAGCAGTACTTC.